The 2 T cell receptor beta chains listed next were all sequenced from one sample in a study of beta chain features in type 1 diabetes. Expressed TCRB transcripts were sequenced after all isolated RNA was converted to cDNA. Generated by immunoSEQ multiplex PCR, the TCRdb table keeps only in-frame clones and is missing some. Of under 450,000 clones in the sample, 11% to 15% were seen once. Material for sequencing was naive CD4+ T cells from blood. All receptors come from a man younger than 45 in good health.

J is TRBJ1-2 and V is TRBV14; the match to TRBD1 covers 10 bases. After removal of 4 bases from V and 4 bases from J, the junction contained 6 bases not matched to a gene. The CDR3 has 15 residues. Germline assignment: CDR1 SGHDN and CDR2 FVKESK. The CDR3 here is CASSPTGTGVYGYTF. DNA for the CDR3: TGTGCCAGCAGCCCTACCGGGACAGGGGTCTATGGCTACACCTTC.

This clone has a handful of counts. The chain carries TRBV7-6 and TRBJ2-5, with D tentatively TRBD1 (6 bases). Per germline, CDR1 SGHVS and CDR2 FNYEAQ. V lost 5 bases to trimming and J lost 2 bases, with 12 bases between them. This CDR3 is built from 14 residues. CDR3 in amino acids: CASSPRTEQETQYF. The DNA for the CDR3 is TGTGCCAGCAGCCCGAGGACAGAACAAGAGACCCAGTACTTC.